This TCR beta chain stems from a study of T cell responses to AZD1222 COVID-19 vaccine (dated by TCRdb to about 2021). Looking at the study overall: Because spike-specific TCR depth and breadth did not differ between the two schedules, AZD1222 recipients who got a second dose at roughly 4 weeks were pooled with those who got a second dose at roughly 12 weeks. Trial participants were enrolled by age into subgroups of 18-55, 56-69 and 70-plus years, and about 150, 27 and 61 TCR-sequenced participants, respectively, were included in these subgroups. A total of roughly 240 trial participants underwent TCR sequencing, of whom 200 to 220 received two doses of AZD1222 and roughly 25 received two doses of the MenACWY control vaccine. General conclusions and limits of the study: Because no samples from the day 14 peak response were available, repertoires could be characterized only after the peak T cell response. Conclusions about previously exposed vaccinees were limited because only six AZD1222 recipients were SARS-CoV-2 seropositive at baseline. A significant rise in spike-specific TCR breadth and depth was observed after two AZD1222 doses relative to day 0 and relative to MenACWY recipients. Participants were mostly white British and included more females than males, and it was suggested by the authors that clonal diversity may have been underestimated. The 56-69-year group was small, and its depth increase did not reach significance, likely because of low power. The vaccine-associated CD4 TCRs covered the entire spike protein, and the dominant responses fell in regions 160-218 and 743-854. Nearly half of unique spike-specific TCRs reportedly recognized epitopes outside regions mutated in the B.1.351 and B.1.1.7 variants.

As for this clone: Its antigen has not been determined. Qualities for individual bases were not recorded, and no much larger clone is one base off.

V is clipped by 4 bases and J by 7 bases, and the sequence between their germline boundaries is 15 bases long. CDR1 and CDR2 were assigned from the germline V gene as SGDLS and YYNGEE. Inclusive of the bounding cysteine and phenylalanine, the CDR3 is 15 residues long. The entry retains the CDR3 DNA only, 45 bases that are in frame from base 1. The time point label on this specimen signifies: baseline before first vaccination. Samples from vaccinated people were obtained from the UK trials COV001 and COV002, which included a single-blind randomized controlled phase 2/3 trial of AZD1222 (ChAdOx1 nCoV-19) in healthy adults. For TCRbeta chain sequencing, PBMC samples from trial participants were taken at day 0 and at day 28 after the second dose. The CDR3 regions of human TCRbeta chains were analyzed by immunosequencing. The paper's processing steps were these. TCRs in the repertoires were matched against a reference library of SARS-CoV-2-specific TCRs that had been generated with the MIRA antigen-specificity platform. Breadth meant the fraction of unique TCRs that were SARS-CoV-2-associated, whereas depth meant the fraction of total T cells that were SARS-CoV-2-associated. Using the MIRA data, each spike-specific TCR was mapped to the spike region that the TCR reacts to and placed in a CD4 or CD8 class. Log10-transformed breadth and depth values were compared by one-way ANOVA with Sidak's multiple comparisons tests. The table was pulled from immuneACCESS by TCRdb, which kept in-frame rearrangements only. Such tables lose some clones; where checked, under half of the loss comes from unresolved V genes, and the rest has no known cause. The DNA was the basis for D and trimming; V, J and clone size are from that table. Here the sample has approximately 160,000 clones; roughly 87% occur a single time. The top ten hold about 2.8% of the sample.

Recombination connected TRBV9 to TRBJ1-6; the D gene cannot be resolved reliably. This TCR was recovered from an adult in good health. The sequenced sample was peripheral blood, obtained on day 0 of AZD1222 vaccination. The CDR3 corresponds to CASSSTSSPNSPLHF. The DNA sequence reads TGTGCCAGCAGCTCTACATCCTCCCCCAATTCACCCCTCCACTTT.